The subject of this entry is one TCR beta chain. Its antigen is not identified. This sample stems from a study of long-term antiretroviral therapy in people with HIV. Findings and limits, study-wide: Dominant in the repertoire at all time points were clones expanded before ART.

Survey-level resolution applied to immunoSEQ assay v3.0. The data were produced by immunoSEQ multiplex PCR, yet TCRdb's version contains in-frame clones alone and is incomplete. The sample has about 25,000 clones, around 80% seen once. V lost 6 bases to trimming and J lost 1 base, with 15 bases between them. The germline gives CDR1 LGHNT, CDR2 FRNRAP. CDR3 length: 15 amino acids. The material sequenced was unsorted PBMCs, taken around 4.1 years after starting antiretroviral therapy. The chain carries TRBV12-5 and TRBJ1-1; D might be TRBD1 (5 bases). This clonotype was obtained from a man younger than 45 with HIV. The CDR3 sequence: CASGPEVGANTEAFF. CDR3 DNA: TGTGCTAGTGGGCCCGAGGTAGGGGCGAACACTGAAGCTTTCTTT. The full variable domain, in which reference TRBV12-5 and TRBJ1-1 provide the parts outside the CDR3, is DARVTQTPRHKVTEMGQEVTMRCQPILGHNTVFWYRQTMMQGLELLAYFRNRAPLDDSGMPKDRFSAEMPDATLATLKIQPSEPRDSAVYFCASGPEVGANTEAFFGQGTRLTVV.